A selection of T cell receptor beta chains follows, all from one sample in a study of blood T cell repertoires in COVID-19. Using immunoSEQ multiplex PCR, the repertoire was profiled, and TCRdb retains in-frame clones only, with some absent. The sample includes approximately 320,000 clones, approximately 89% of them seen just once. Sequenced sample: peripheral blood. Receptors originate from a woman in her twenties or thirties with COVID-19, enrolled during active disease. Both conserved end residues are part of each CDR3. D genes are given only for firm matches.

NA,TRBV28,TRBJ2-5,CASSSGMVRDF
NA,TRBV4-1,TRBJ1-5,CASSQDGRDSNQPQHF
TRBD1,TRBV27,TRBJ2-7,CASSYGNRGGDDEQYF
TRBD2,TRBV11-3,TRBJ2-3,CASSLGRGGDTQYF
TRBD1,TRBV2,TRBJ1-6,CASTRTGGWDSPLHF
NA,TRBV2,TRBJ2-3,CASRDSRGLRDTQYF
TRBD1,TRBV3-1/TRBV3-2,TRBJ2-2,CASSLGTGGSTGELFF
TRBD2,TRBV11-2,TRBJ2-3,CASSSLLAGGSFAQYF
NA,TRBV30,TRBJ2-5,CAWSVRTRETQYF
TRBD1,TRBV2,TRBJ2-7,CASSVLSGTAYEQYF
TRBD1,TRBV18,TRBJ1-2,CASSLSLQGGDPYGYTF
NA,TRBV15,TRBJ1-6,CATSRAFSYNSPLHF
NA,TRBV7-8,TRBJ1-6,CASSLVTGRGLNSPLHF
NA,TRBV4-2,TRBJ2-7,CASSQGFHQGSVGEQYF
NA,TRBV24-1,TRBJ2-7,CATSAAGVGEQYF
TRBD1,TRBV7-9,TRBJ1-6,CASSLAPRTGTSYNSPLHF
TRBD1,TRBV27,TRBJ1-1,CASSQGDGNTEAFF
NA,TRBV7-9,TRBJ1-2,CASSFGMGPIYGYTF
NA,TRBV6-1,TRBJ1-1,CASSDKGLNTEAFF
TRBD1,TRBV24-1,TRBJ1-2,CATRVEGTAFYGYTF
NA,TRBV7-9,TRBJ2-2,CASSLPGTGELFF
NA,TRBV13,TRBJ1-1,CASSLAFFGEMNTEAFF
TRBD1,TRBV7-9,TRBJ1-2,CASTPGGVYGYTF
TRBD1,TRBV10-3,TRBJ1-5,CAIKGQGADQPQHF
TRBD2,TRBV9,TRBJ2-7,CASSAGLSYEQYF
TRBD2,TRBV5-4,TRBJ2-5,CASSSTSGVEETQYF
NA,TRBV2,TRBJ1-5,CASRVSVNQPQHF
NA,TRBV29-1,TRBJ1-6,CSAAVDIVSPLHF
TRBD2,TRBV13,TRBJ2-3,CASSLRLAGSTDTQYF
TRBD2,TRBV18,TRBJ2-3,CASSPLAGLGTDTQYF
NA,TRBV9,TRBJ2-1,CASSVGTSSYNEQFF
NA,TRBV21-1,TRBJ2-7,CASSKGVQGTGEQYF
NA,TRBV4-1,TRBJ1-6,CASSQGGGFSYNSPLHF
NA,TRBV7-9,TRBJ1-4,CASSLFSRRDRWDEKLFF
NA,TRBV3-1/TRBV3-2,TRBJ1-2,CASSQRGLYGYTF
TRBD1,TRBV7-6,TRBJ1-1,CASSQGARWTEAFF
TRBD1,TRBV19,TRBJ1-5,CASTQGQGRSNQPQHF
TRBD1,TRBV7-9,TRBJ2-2,CASSTTGYANTGELFF
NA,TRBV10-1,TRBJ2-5,CASSESGYSGQETQYF
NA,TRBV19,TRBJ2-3,CATGITGSTDTQYF
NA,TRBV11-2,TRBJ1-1,CASSSRQPNTEAFF
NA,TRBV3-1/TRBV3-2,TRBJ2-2,CASSQRLTGPYGELFF